This TCR beta chain was obtained from a study of CD8 T cells in ankylosing spondylitis. TCRdb reanalysed the 5' RACE reads using MiXCR and keeps one entry per CDR3 protein. The sample records under 300,000 distinct CDR3 sequences, approximately 11% being singletons. The CDR3 is 19 residues long. The junction had 22 bases not matched to a gene; V was cut back by 5 bases and J by 6 bases. Per the germline V gene, CDR1 is MNHEY and CDR2 is SMNVEV (reference sequence). This clonotype was seen many times. This sequence was found in a male donor with ankylosing spondylitis or in good health (not recorded which). The J gene is TRBJ2-1, the V gene TRBV27; TRBD1 matches at 7 bases. Material for sequencing was blood, either unsorted or a sorted T cell fraction (not recorded which). CDR3 residues: CASSPILWSGTEGSNEQFF. In DNA, the CDR3 is TGTGCCAGCAGTCCAATTCTTTGGTCGGGGACAGAGGGGTCCAATGAGCAGTTCTTC.